Listed below are T cell receptor beta chains from one sample, sequenced in a study of blood T cell repertoires in COVID-19. The table came from immunoSEQ multiplex PCR; TCRdb's copy has only in-frame clones and leaves some out. The sample consists of roughly 100,000 clones, less than 90% of them appearing once. The sequenced material came from peripheral blood. The receptors originated from a human donor in a cohort sampled during active COVID-19. CDR3s include the opening cysteine and the closing phenylalanine or tryptophan. A D gene is named only where the DNA matches it firmly. Where a row states a size, it is once, few, many or the class of an expanded clone; other rows omit it.

d_gene	v_gene	len	abundance	j_gene	CDR3nt	CDR3aa
-	TRBV20-1	18	few	TRBJ2-1	TGCAGTGCTAGTGCCACGGGGTCGGGTTGGGTTCGGCGGAATGAGCAGTTCTTC	CSASATGSGWVRRNEQFF
-	TRBV4-3	15	once	TRBJ2-4	TGCGCCAGCAGCCAGGAAGCGCTAGCCAAAAACATTCAGTACTTC	CASSQEALAKNIQYF
-	TRBV19	14	-	TRBJ2-2	TGTGCCAGTAGTATGGAGTCGGGGGCCGGGGAGCTGTTTTTT	CASSMESGAGELFF
-	TRBV18	14	-	TRBJ1-2	TGTGCCAGCTCACCACCACAGTCAAGATATGGCTACACCTTC	CASSPPQSRYGYTF
-	TRBV12-5	15	-	TRBJ2-1	TGTGCTAGTGGTTCTCTAGCGCGCTCCTACAATGAGCAGTTCTTC	CASGSLARSYNEQFF
-	TRBV28	13	-	TRBJ2-1	TGTGTCGCCCAGGGGAGCGACTACAATGAGCAGTTCTTC	CVAQGSDYNEQFF
TRBD1	TRBV2	13	-	TRBJ2-7	TGTGCCACCTCGGACAGGGGAGCCTACGAGCAGTACTTC	CATSDRGAYEQYF
TRBD2	TRBV2	16	-	TRBJ2-1	TGTGCCAGCACATATTTCCTAGCGGGAGGTCTCGATGAGCAGTTCTTC	CASTYFLAGGLDEQFF
-	TRBV12-3/TRBV12-4	12	-	TRBJ2-7	TGTGCCAGCAGTTTAGGTATTCCCGAGCAGTACTTC	CASSLGIPEQYF
-	TRBV7-9	14	-	TRBJ1-2	TGTGCCAGCAGCTTAGGATACCAGGACTATGGCTACACCTTC	CASSLGYQDYGYTF
-	TRBV2	15	-	TRBJ2-7	TGTGCCAGCAGGAACGAAAGGACAGTGGGCTACGAGCAGTACTTC	CASRNERTVGYEQYF
TRBD2	TRBV5-4	17	-	TRBJ2-2	TGTGCCAGCAGCCTAGGGCTAGCGGGAGTGAACACCGGGGAGCTGTTTTTT	CASSLGLAGVNTGELFF
-	TRBV4-2	13	once	TRBJ2-5	TGTGCCAGCAGCCAGGACAGACAAGAGACCCAGTACTTC	CASSQDRQETQYF
TRBD1	TRBV4-1	15	-	TRBJ1-2	TGCGCCAGCCGCCGACAGGGTAGGACTAACTATGGCTACACCTTC	CASRRQGRTNYGYTF
TRBD1	TRBV5-6	15	-	TRBJ2-3	TGTGCCAGCAGCTTGCCGGACAGGGGGCCAGATACGCAGTATTTT	CASSLPDRGPDTQYF
TRBD1	TRBV24-1	14	-	TRBJ1-2	TGTGCCACCAGTGAAGGGACAGGGAACTATGGCTACACCTTC	CATSEGTGNYGYTF
-	TRBV5-1	19	-	TRBJ2-2	TGCGCCAGCAGCTTGGGATCGGAGGTTCATAGACGGGGCACCGGGGAGCTGTTTTTT	CASSLGSEVHRRGTGELFF
TRBD1	TRBV7-8	16	-	TRBJ1-4	TGTGCCAGCAGCTTATTTGCGAGGGACAGAATTCAAAAACTGTTTTTT	CASSLFARDRIQKLFF
-	TRBV6-5	15	-	TRBJ1-5	TGTGCCAGCAGTTACCCGGCGGTTGAGCATCAGCCCCAGCATTTT	CASSYPAVEHQPQHF
TRBD1	TRBV18	16	-	TRBJ2-7	TGTGCCAGCTCACCCGCCATACCACGGGACAGGGTCGCGCAGTACTTC	CASSPAIPRDRVAQYF
TRBD2	TRBV9	16	-	TRBJ2-5	TGTGCCAGCAGCCGGGAGTCTAGCGGGGGGCTTGAGACCCAGTACTTC	CASSRESSGGLETQYF
TRBD1	TRBV15	16	-	TRBJ2-7	TGTGCCACCAGCAGGGACCGGCTACAGGGGGCCTACGAGCAGTACTTC	CATSRDRLQGAYEQYF
-	TRBV28	15	-	TRBJ2-2	TGTGCCAGCCAAACTCAGGGGTCTTACGCCGGGGAGCTGTTTTTT	CASQTQGSYAGELFF
-	TRBV7-3	13	-	TRBJ2-1	TGTGCCAGCAGCTTAACCAGTCGGGAGTATCGGTTCTTC	CASSLTSREYRFF
-	TRBV5-1	14	-	TRBJ2-7	TGCGCCAGCAGCTTTTCAGGGGTTGGCTACGAGCAGTACTTC	CASSFSGVGYEQYF
TRBD1	TRBV4-2	14	-	TRBJ1-2	TGTGCCAGCAGCCAGCCGCAGGGGGCAGGTGGCTACACCTTC	CASSQPQGAGGYTF
TRBD2	TRBV19	15	-	TRBJ2-7	TGTGCCAGTAGTGCCCTACTAGCGGGAGGGCGAGAGCAGTACTTC	CASSALLAGGREQYF
TRBD1	TRBV6-6	16	-	TRBJ1-3	TGTGCCAGCAGGGGGGACAGGCAGAGCTCTGGAAACACCATATATTTT	CASRGDRQSSGNTIYF
TRBD2	TRBV7-2	19	-	TRBJ2-3	TGTGCCAGCAGCTTAAGGACCGGGACTAGCGGGGGGGGATCAGATACGCAGTATTTT	CASSLRTGTSGGGSDTQYF
-	TRBV11-1	14	-	TRBJ1-1	TGTGCCAGCAGCTTCGACAGCCTGAACACTGAAGCTTTCTTT	CASSFDSLNTEAFF
-	TRBV6-5	15	-	TRBJ1-6	TGTGCCAGCAGACCGACTGAAACCCACAATTCACCCCTCCACTTT	CASRPTETHNSPLHF
-	TRBV28	14	-	TRBJ1-2	TGTGCCAGCAGTTTTCGGAGCCAGGGTGGCGGCTACACCTTC	CASSFRSQGGGYTF
-	TRBV28	13	once	TRBJ1-3	TGTGCAGCGACCCCGGGGGTTGGAAACACCATATATTTT	CAATPGVGNTIYF
-	TRBV30	15	-	TRBJ1-3	TGTGCCTGGAAAAGACAGGCTAACTCTGGAAACACCATATATTTT	CAWKRQANSGNTIYF
TRBD1	TRBV6-6	15	-	TRBJ1-4	TGTGCCAGCAGCACACGCGGGACAGCTAATGAAAAACTGTTTTTT	CASSTRGTANEKLFF
TRBD2	TRBV7-3	13	-	TRBJ2-5	TGTGCCAGCAGCCGCCTAGCGGAAGAGACCCAGTACTTC	CASSRLAEETQYF
TRBD1	TRBV18	16	-	TRBJ1-1	TGTGCCAGCTCACCAAGGGACAGGGAGTATAACACTGAAGCTTTCTTT	CASSPRDREYNTEAFF
TRBD1	TRBV27	15	-	TRBJ2-1	TGTGCCAGCAGCGCGTCCCGGGACAGTTACAATGAGCAGTTCTTC	CASSASRDSYNEQFF
TRBD1	TRBV19	17	-	TRBJ2-2	TGTGCCAGTAGTCCACGGGACAGGGTGGGGGCGCGAGGGGAGCTGTTTTTT	CASSPRDRVGARGELFF
TRBD1	TRBV5-6	15	-	TRBJ2-1	TGTGCCAGCAGCCTTGGGACAGGTAGACAGAATGAGCAGTTCTTC	CASSLGTGRQNEQFF
-	TRBV3-1/TRBV3-2	13	-	TRBJ1-5	TGTGCCAGCAGCCAAGATAGGAGCCAGCCCCAGCATTTT	CASSQDRSQPQHF
-	TRBV15	17	-	TRBJ2-3	TGTGCCACCAGCCCTCGTGGCCCGGGGACAAGCACAGATACGCAGTATTTT	CATSPRGPGTSTDTQYF
-	TRBV12-3/TRBV12-4	13	-	TRBJ2-3	TGTGCCAGCAGATCAACCAGGACTAAGCTCCAGTATTTT	CASRSTRTKLQYF
TRBD1	TRBV18	15	-	TRBJ2-2	TGTGCCAGCTCACCACGACAGGGGAACACCGGGGAGCTGTTTTTT	CASSPRQGNTGELFF
-	TRBV7-6	22	few	TRBJ2-6	TGTGCCAGCAGCTTAGTCGTGGGGGCCCGATATAATCCGATTGTAGGGGCCAACGTCCTGACTTTC	CASSLVVGARYNPIVGANVLTF
TRBD2	TRBV7-7	15	-	TRBJ2-5	TGTGCCAGCAGCACTGGACTAGCGGGAGCGGAGACCCAGTACTTC	CASSTGLAGAETQYF
TRBD1	TRBV11-2	14	-	TRBJ1-1	TGTGCCAGCAGCTTAGTTACCGGGACAGAGCTTGTTTTCTTT	CASSLVTGTELVFF
-	TRBV6-6	14	-	TRBJ2-2	TGTGCCAGCACCCCGGGACTCCTAACCGGGGAGCTGTTTTTT	CASTPGLLTGELFF
-	TRBV19	15	-	TRBJ2-6	TGTGCCAGTAGTCCCTTTTTAGCTGGGGCCAACGTCCTGACTTTC	CASSPFLAGANVLTF
-	TRBV28	11	-	TRBJ1-1	TGTGCCAGCAGCCGGTTGGCTGAAGCTTTCTTT	CASSRLAEAFF